Listed below are T cell receptor beta chains from one sample, sequenced in a study of blood T cell repertoires in COVID-19. Sequencing used immunoSEQ multiplex PCR; TCRdb keeps in-frame clones, though not all of them. The sample lists hundreds of thousands of clones, more than 75% occurring once. The sequenced sample consisted of peripheral blood. Receptor source: an older woman with active or convalescent COVID-19. Both conserved end residues are part of each CDR3. The order of the fields is V gene, clone size, J gene, D gene, CDR3 DNA, CDR3 protein. The D gene is left open where the match is weak. Only some rows state a clone size, as once, few, many or a class for expanded clones.

v_call: TRBV27; clone_size: .; j_call: TRBJ1-1; d_call: .; cdr3_nt: TGTGCCAGCAGTCTCCGCCCGGGGGGGACTGGGGGGACTGAAGCTTTCTTT; cdr3_aa: CASSLRPGGTGGTEAFF
v_call: TRBV19; clone_size: once; j_call: TRBJ1-1; d_call: TRBD1; cdr3_nt: TGTGCCAGTAGCAAGAGCAGGGGACAGTTGAACACTGAAGCTTTCTTT; cdr3_aa: CASSKSRGQLNTEAFF
v_call: TRBV6-1; clone_size: .; j_call: TRBJ2-7; d_call: TRBD1; cdr3_nt: TGTGCCAGCAGTGAACCTGGGACAGGGGGGGGCTACGAGCAGTACTTC; cdr3_aa: CASSEPGTGGGYEQYF
v_call: TRBV11-3; clone_size: .; j_call: TRBJ2-3; d_call: .; cdr3_nt: TGTGCCAGCAGCTTGGGGCAGGGGCGGGATACGCAGTATTTT; cdr3_aa: CASSLGQGRDTQYF
v_call: TRBV6-4; clone_size: .; j_call: TRBJ2-1; d_call: .; cdr3_nt: TGTGCCAGCAGTGTTAGCCGGGGGGCCACTCGGAATGAGCAGTTCTTC; cdr3_aa: CASSVSRGATRNEQFF
v_call: TRBV15; clone_size: .; j_call: TRBJ1-5; d_call: .; cdr3_nt: TGTGCCACCAGCAGAGATACGGGGAGCGAGAATCAGCCCCAGCATTTT; cdr3_aa: CATSRDTGSENQPQHF
v_call: TRBV9; clone_size: .; j_call: TRBJ2-5; d_call: .; cdr3_nt: TGTGCCAGCAGCCGAGGCTTACAAGAGACCCAGTACTTC; cdr3_aa: CASSRGLQETQYF
v_call: TRBV19; clone_size: .; j_call: TRBJ2-3; d_call: TRBD2; cdr3_nt: TGTGCCAGTAGTATGGAGACTAGCGGGGGGCATACCCTCACAGATACGCAGTATTTT; cdr3_aa: CASSMETSGGHTLTDTQYF
v_call: TRBV2; clone_size: few; j_call: TRBJ1-2; d_call: TRBD1; cdr3_nt: TGTGCCAGCAGTAGGGACAGGGGCCACTATGGCTACACCTTC; cdr3_aa: CASSRDRGHYGYTF
v_call: TRBV10-2; clone_size: few; j_call: TRBJ1-1; d_call: TRBD1; cdr3_nt: TGCGCCAGCCTTAGACAGGGTGGAACTGAAGCTTTCTTT; cdr3_aa: CASLRQGGTEAFF
v_call: TRBV6-5; clone_size: .; j_call: TRBJ2-2; d_call: .; cdr3_nt: TGTGCCAGCAGTAGAAGGACGGGAGCCGGGGAGCTGTTTTTT; cdr3_aa: CASSRRTGAGELFF
v_call: TRBV4-3; clone_size: .; j_call: TRBJ2-3; d_call: .; cdr3_nt: TGCGCCAGCAGCCAGAGTGTGACAGATACGCAGTATTTT; cdr3_aa: CASSQSVTDTQYF
v_call: TRBV19; clone_size: .; j_call: TRBJ1-3; d_call: .; cdr3_nt: TGTGCCAGTAGTAGAGGCAGGGGTGGAAACACCATATATTTT; cdr3_aa: CASSRGRGGNTIYF
v_call: TRBV27; clone_size: .; j_call: TRBJ1-1; d_call: TRBD1; cdr3_nt: TGTGCCAGCAGTCGTACCGGGACAGGGAAGGCCACTGAAGCTTTCTTT; cdr3_aa: CASSRTGTGKATEAFF
v_call: TRBV5-1; clone_size: .; j_call: TRBJ2-1; d_call: .; cdr3_nt: TGCGCCAGCAGCGTAGACAGCTCCTACAATGAGCAGTTCTTC; cdr3_aa: CASSVDSSYNEQFF
v_call: TRBV12-3/TRBV12-4; clone_size: .; j_call: TRBJ2-7; d_call: TRBD1; cdr3_nt: TGTGCCAGCACCAAGACAGGGAGCGAGCAGTACTTC; cdr3_aa: CASTKTGSEQYF
v_call: TRBV25-1; clone_size: once; j_call: TRBJ1-2; d_call: .; cdr3_nt: TGTGCCAGCACCGAAGGTCCGGGCGGGATGTCTGGCTACACCTTC; cdr3_aa: CASTEGPGGMSGYTF
v_call: TRBV30; clone_size: .; j_call: TRBJ1-2; d_call: TRBD1; cdr3_nt: TGTGCCTGGGAGGCAGGGGGTGGCTATGGCTACACCTTC; cdr3_aa: CAWEAGGGYGYTF
v_call: TRBV20-1; clone_size: once; j_call: TRBJ1-1; d_call: .; cdr3_nt: TGCAGTACAGGGCGGACTGAAGCTTTCTTT; cdr3_aa: CSTGRTEAFF
v_call: TRBV5-4; clone_size: once; j_call: TRBJ2-5; d_call: TRBD2; cdr3_nt: TGTGCCAGCAGCTTGGCCCTAGCGGGGGGGGAGACCCAGTACTTC; cdr3_aa: CASSLALAGGETQYF
v_call: TRBV5-1; clone_size: .; j_call: TRBJ2-7; d_call: TRBD2; cdr3_nt: TGCGCCAGCAGCTTGGGGCTAGCGGGGGTGGACGAGCAGTACTTC; cdr3_aa: CASSLGLAGVDEQYF
v_call: TRBV30; clone_size: .; j_call: TRBJ1-5; d_call: .; cdr3_nt: TGTGCCTGGAGCGCAACGGGTACCAATCAGCCCCAGCATTTT; cdr3_aa: CAWSATGTNQPQHF
v_call: TRBV7-3; clone_size: .; j_call: TRBJ1-1; d_call: .; cdr3_nt: TGTGCCAGCAGCTTGGGGGGGATGAACACTGAAGCTTTCTTT; cdr3_aa: CASSLGGMNTEAFF
v_call: TRBV27; clone_size: .; j_call: TRBJ2-2; d_call: .; cdr3_nt: TGTGCCAGCACCCTCATATGGCGGGCCGGGGAGCTGTTTTTT; cdr3_aa: CASTLIWRAGELFF
v_call: TRBV7-9; clone_size: .; j_call: TRBJ1-2; d_call: TRBD1; cdr3_nt: TGTGCCAGCAGCCCGGACAGGAACTATGGCTACACCTTC; cdr3_aa: CASSPDRNYGYTF
v_call: TRBV12-3/TRBV12-4; clone_size: once; j_call: TRBJ1-1; d_call: .; cdr3_nt: TGTGCCAGCAGTTTAGGCTGGCACACTGAAGCTTTCTTT; cdr3_aa: CASSLGWHTEAFF
v_call: TRBV18; clone_size: .; j_call: TRBJ1-6; d_call: TRBD1; cdr3_nt: TGTGCCAGCTCACTCTGGGACAGGGAGACACCCCTCCACTTT; cdr3_aa: CASSLWDRETPLHF
v_call: TRBV6-1; clone_size: .; j_call: TRBJ1-1; d_call: TRBD1; cdr3_nt: TGTGCCAGCAGTGGTCCGGGACAGGGGGGGACTGAAGCTTTCTTT; cdr3_aa: CASSGPGQGGTEAFF
v_call: TRBV5-5; clone_size: .; j_call: TRBJ2-1; d_call: TRBD1; cdr3_nt: TGTGCCAGCAGCTTGGAAGGACAGGACTACAATGAGCAGTTCTTC; cdr3_aa: CASSLEGQDYNEQFF
v_call: TRBV6-5; clone_size: .; j_call: TRBJ1-2; d_call: .; cdr3_nt: TGTGCCAGCAGTAGCGGTTTCGATGGCTACACCTTC; cdr3_aa: CASSSGFDGYTF
v_call: TRBV15; clone_size: .; j_call: TRBJ1-5; d_call: .; cdr3_nt: TGTGCCACCAGCAGAGAGGGGGGGTTCAATCAGCCCCAGCATTTT; cdr3_aa: CATSREGGFNQPQHF